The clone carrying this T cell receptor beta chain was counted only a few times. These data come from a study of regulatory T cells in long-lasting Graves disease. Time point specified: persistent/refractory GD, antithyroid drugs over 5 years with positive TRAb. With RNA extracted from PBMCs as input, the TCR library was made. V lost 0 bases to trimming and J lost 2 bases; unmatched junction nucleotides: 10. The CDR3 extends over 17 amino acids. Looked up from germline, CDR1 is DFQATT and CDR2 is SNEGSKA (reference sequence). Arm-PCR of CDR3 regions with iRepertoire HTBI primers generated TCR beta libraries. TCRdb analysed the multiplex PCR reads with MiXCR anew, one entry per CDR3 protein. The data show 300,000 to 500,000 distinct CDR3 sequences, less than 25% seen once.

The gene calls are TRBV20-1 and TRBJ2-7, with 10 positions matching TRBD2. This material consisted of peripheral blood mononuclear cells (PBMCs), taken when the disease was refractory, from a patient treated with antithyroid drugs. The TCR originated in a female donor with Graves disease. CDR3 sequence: CSARDRLPSGRAYEQYF. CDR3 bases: TGCAGTGCTAGAGATCGTCTCCCCAGCGGGAGGGCCTACGAGCAGTACTTC.